This T cell receptor beta chain was identified during a study of early T cells in non-severe SARS-CoV-2 infection listed by TCRdb under 2021. For context, the study as a whole: Bulk RNA from unsorted whole blood was used for TCR sequencing, so alpha and beta chains could not be paired.

Paper-wide results and their limitations: VDJdb matching was skewed toward anti-spike CD8 responses and likely underestimated virus-specific expansions by missing private and CD4 specificities.

On this clonotype itself: What this receptor recognizes is not known. Base quality data are lacking; no much larger clone is found one base away.

CDR1 SGHTA and CDR2 FQGTGA are derived from the germline V gene. The V end loses 3 bases and the J end loses 5 bases, and a stretch of 10 bases separates them. The CDR3 runs 13 residues from the cysteine to the phenylalanine. Only the CDR3 region is kept as DNA, spanning 39 bases read in frame from base 1. This was a case-control study nested in a cohort of healthcare workers in London, UK, who had nasopharyngeal swab PCR tests and blood samples taken every week. Between 23 and 31 March 2020, the week of the UK lockdown, healthcare workers were enrolled and then followed up weekly for as long as 16 weeks. Library preparation employed 5' RACE. The sequencing machine was a NextSeq 500. The TCR library protocol attached unique molecular identifiers to individual cDNA molecules to correct for sequencing error and PCR bias. TCR alpha and beta chains were both sequenced, and the abundances of alpha and beta sequences in each sample were closely correlated with each other. The paper's data handling went like this. Decombinator V4 was used to annotate the V gene, J gene and CDR3 of the TCR sequences. Expanded TCRs were defined as changing significantly between any two time points under a Poisson model with p below 0.0001. TCR abundances were normalised to the total number of TCRs sequenced per sample and expressed as counts per million. TRAV1-2 paired with TRAJ12, TRAJ20 or TRAJ33 defined MAIT TCRs, while TRAV10 paired with TRAJ18 defined iNKT TCRs. VDJdb, accessed 1 November 2021, was searched for CMV, EBV and SARS-CoV-2 annotated TCRs, excluding TCRs annotated for multiple antigens. TCRdb passed the public sequencing reads through fastp at Q25 and MiXCR, retaining productive beta sequences. Each CDR3 protein gets just one entry, which takes the most common genes and DNA from the rows behind it. The V and J calls here are based on TCRdb, not the publication. For this sample there are more than 50,000 distinct CDR3 sequences; just under 15% appear just once. Of the sample, 10% falls within the top ten clones.

The sequenced sample was whole blood, obtained at baseline. The TCR comes from an adult who was a healthcare worker with PCR-confirmed SARS-CoV-2 infection or an uninfected control (not recorded which). The rearranged segments are TRBV7-3 and TRBJ2-5; tentative D gene TRBD2, with 5 bases matching. CDR3 loop: CASSFGMAETQYF. The nucleotide sequence reads as follows: TGTGCCAGCAGCTTCGGGATGGCGGAGACCCAGTACTTC.